These 25 T cell receptor beta chains came from one sample sequenced in a study of T cells expressing NK-cell markers. TCRdb re-analyzed the 5' RACE reads; it lists each CDR3 protein once, without DNA. The sample includes about 430,000 distinct CDR3 sequences. Sequenced material: blood T cells: a sorted CD56 or NKG2C T cell subset, CD4+ or CD8+ T cells, or bulk PBMC T cells (not recorded which). The receptors stem from a woman aged 45-60 years in good health.

This CDR3 is CASSFNSGPDTQYF. V and J are TRBV7-2 and TRBJ2-3. The CDR3 is 14 residues long. Germline V gene lookup returns CDR1 SGHTA and CDR2 FQGNSA.

J is TRBJ1-1 and V is TRBV7-3. The CDR3 is made up of 14 amino acids. CDR1 is SGHTA and CDR2 is FQGTGA in the germline V gene. CDR3 protein: CASRWGLNDTEAFF.

The chain carries TRBV9 and TRBJ2-1; lacking DNA, the TRBD2 call made by TCRdb goes unchecked. In germline, CDR1 is SGDLS, CDR2 YYNGEE. The CDR3 has 14 amino acids. The CDR3 sequence is CASSALLTPNEQFF. Full variable domain (missing parts from reference TRBV9 and TRBJ2-1): DSGVTQTPKHLITATGQRVTLRCSPRSGDLSVYWYQQSLDQGLQFLIQYYNGEERAKGNILERFSAQQFPDLHSELNLSSLELGDSALYFCASSALLTPNEQFFGPGTRLTVL.

The CDR3 spells CASSLTSPPEAFF. The rearrangement uses TRBV7-2 and TRBJ1-1. Germline V gene lookup returns CDR1 SGHTA and CDR2 FQGNSA. The CDR3 covers 13 residues.

The V call is TRBV6-5, the J call TRBJ1-4. The CDR3 contains 18 residues. CDR1 and CDR2 from the germline V gene are MNHEY and SVGAGI. The CDR3 region is CASSTSSLPLATNEKLFF.

The chain combines TRBV12-3 or TRBV12-4 with TRBJ2-5. The CDR3 loop spans 14 amino acids. CDR3: CASSLQDSGETQYF.

The V gene is TRBV29-1, the J gene TRBJ2-7. CDR1 and CDR2 (germline): SQVTM, ANQGSEA. This CDR3 contains 11 residues. CDR3 sequence: CSAWVASQQYF.

V usage is TRBV15 and J usage is TRBJ2-5; the D call from TCRdb, TRBD2, cannot be confirmed without DNA. Germline V gene sequence: CDR1 LNHNV, CDR2 YYDKDF (reference sequence). The CDR3 contains 16 residues. This CDR3 is CATSGTLAGDRKTQYF.

The rearrangement joins TRBV5-1 to TRBJ2-5; TCRdb selects TRBD1, and the lack of DNA leaves this call unchecked. Per the germline V gene, CDR1 is SGHRS and CDR2 is YFSETQ. This CDR3 contains 14 residues. The CDR3 region is CASSSGTPGGDQYF.

The V call is TRBV20-1, the J call TRBJ2-1; TCRdb designates TRBD2, a call that cannot be tested without DNA. Germline loops: CDR1 DFQATT, CDR2 SNEGSKA (reference sequence). The CDR3 loop spans 16 amino acids. The CDR3 sequence is CSATGLAGRGYNEQFF.

The V and J genes are TRBV20-1 and TRBJ2-1. This CDR3 spans 15 amino acids. CDR1 DFQATT and CDR2 SNEGSKA come from the germline V gene (reference sequence). CDR3 region: CSARGLLAGIYEQFF.

This chain connects TRBV5-1 to TRBJ1-1. The CDR3 is 17 amino acids. Germline loops: CDR1 SGHRS, CDR2 YFSETQ. The CDR3 reads CASSLAFDRGGNTEAFF.

The chain is built from TRBV4-1 and TRBJ2-1; without DNA, the TCRdb call of TRBD1 cannot be checked. This CDR3 contains 15 residues. Germline CDR1 MGHRA, CDR2 YSYEKL. This CDR3 reads CASSQRTITRNEQFF.

The rearrangement uses TRBV10-3 and TRBJ2-2; TCRdb names TRBD2, which stays unverified in the absence of DNA. Germline V gene sequence: CDR1 ENHRY, CDR2 SYGVKD. The CDR3 contains 17 residues. CDR3 amino acids: CAISEVHVSGATGELFF.

The chain carries TRBV4-1 and TRBJ1-1. Germline assignment: CDR1 MGHRA and CDR2 YSYEKL. The CDR3 has 14 amino acids. The CDR3 protein is CASSQLNRRTEAFF.

This chain connects TRBV11-3 to TRBJ2-4. The CDR3 length is 12 residues. Looked up from germline, CDR1 is SGHNT and CDR2 is YENEEA. The CDR3: CASSLGTGIQYF.

The J gene is TRBJ2-3, the V gene TRBV5-5; TCRdb's D call, TRBD2, is unchecked because there is no DNA. Germline lookup yields CDR1 SGHKS and CDR2 YYEKEE (reference sequence). The CDR3 consists of 15 residues. The CDR3 is CASSSGTSYSDTQYF.

V usage is TRBV5-1 and J usage is TRBJ2-1; no DNA is available, so the TRBD2 call from TCRdb remains unchecked. CDR1 is SGHRS, CDR2 YFSETQ, per germline. The CDR3 extends over 19 amino acids. CDR3 protein: CASSLAEGGWTSGHNEQFF.

The chain employs TRBV4-1 and TRBJ2-2; with no DNA, the TCRdb D assignment of TRBD2 cannot be verified. The germline V gene has CDR1 MGHRA and CDR2 YSYEKL. CDR3 length: 18 residues. CDR3 sequence: CASSPKDQGLPNTGELFF.

The chain links TRBV5-1 to TRBJ2-5. The CDR3 contains 13 residues. Germline-derived CDR1 and CDR2 are SGHRS and YFSETQ. This chain's CDR3 is CASSLKVTETQYF.

The chain has TRBV14 and TRBJ2-5. This CDR3 has 14 residues. The V gene's germline CDR1 is SGHDN and CDR2 FVKESK. The CDR3 is CASSLHRNRETQYF.

This chain connects TRBV4-1 to TRBJ2-2; TCRdb calls TRBD1, which cannot be checked without DNA. The CDR3 covers 16 residues. CDR1 and CDR2 (germline): MGHRA, YSYEKL. Here the CDR3 reads CASSQVGGRNTGELFF.

This chain connects TRBV12-3 or TRBV12-4 to TRBJ2-7. The CDR3 is 11 amino acids. CDR3 protein: CASSAKYEQYF.

The chain has TRBV20-1 and TRBJ2-4; the D call from TCRdb, TRBD2, cannot be confirmed without DNA. This CDR3 contains 17 residues. Germline V gene lookup returns CDR1 DFQATT and CDR2 SNEGSKA (reference sequence). The CDR3 sequence is CSARDLASGSPADVQYF.

The J gene is TRBJ2-2, the V gene TRBV5-1; checking the TCRdb D call of TRBD1 is not possible without DNA. The germline V gene has CDR1 SGHRS and CDR2 YFSETQ. CDR3 length equals 16 residues. Here the CDR3 reads CASSLGRGRGTGELFF.